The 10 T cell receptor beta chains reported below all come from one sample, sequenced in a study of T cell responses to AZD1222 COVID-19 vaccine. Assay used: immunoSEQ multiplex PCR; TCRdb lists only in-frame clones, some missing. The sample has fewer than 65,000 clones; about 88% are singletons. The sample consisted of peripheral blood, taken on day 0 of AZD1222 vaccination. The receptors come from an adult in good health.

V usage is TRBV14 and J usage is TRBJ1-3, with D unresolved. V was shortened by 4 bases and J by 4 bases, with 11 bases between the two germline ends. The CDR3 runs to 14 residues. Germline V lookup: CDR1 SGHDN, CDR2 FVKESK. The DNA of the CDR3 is TGTGCCAGCAGCCGAGTGTTGGGGGGAAACACCATATATTTT. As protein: CASSRVLGGNTIYF.

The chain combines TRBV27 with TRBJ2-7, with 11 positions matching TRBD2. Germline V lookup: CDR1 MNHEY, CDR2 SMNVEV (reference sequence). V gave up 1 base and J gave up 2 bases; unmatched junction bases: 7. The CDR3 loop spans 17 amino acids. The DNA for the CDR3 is TGTGCCAGCAGTTTATTTCTAGCGGGAGGAAGGCCCTACGAGCAGTACTTC. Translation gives CASSLFLAGGRPYEQYF.

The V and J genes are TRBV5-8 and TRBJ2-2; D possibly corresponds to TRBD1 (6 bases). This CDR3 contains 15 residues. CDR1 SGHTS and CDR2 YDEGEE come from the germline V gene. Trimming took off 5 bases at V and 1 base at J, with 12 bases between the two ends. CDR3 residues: CASRRRDKNTGELFF. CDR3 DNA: TGTGCCAGCAGGCGCCGGGACAAGAACACCGGGGAGCTGTTTTTT. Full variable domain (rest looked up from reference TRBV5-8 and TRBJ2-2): EAGVTQSPTHLIKTRGQQATLRCSPISGHTSVYWYQQALGLGLQFLLWYDEGEERNRGNFPPRFSGRQFPNYSSELNVNALELEDSALYLCASRRRDKNTGELFFGEGSRLTVL.

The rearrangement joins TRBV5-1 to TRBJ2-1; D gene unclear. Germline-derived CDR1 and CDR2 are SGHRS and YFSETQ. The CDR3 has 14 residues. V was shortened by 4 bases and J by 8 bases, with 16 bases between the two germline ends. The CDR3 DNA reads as TGCGCCAGCAGCCACCCAGCCACGACTCATGAGCAGTTCTTC. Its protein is CASSHPATTHEQFF. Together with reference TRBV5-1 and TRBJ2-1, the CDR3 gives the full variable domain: KAGVTQTPRYLIKTRGQQVTLSCSPISGHRSVSWYQQTPGQGLQFLFEYFSETQRNKGNFPGRFSGRQFSNSRSEMNVSTLELGDSALYLCASSHPATTHEQFFGPGTRLTVL.

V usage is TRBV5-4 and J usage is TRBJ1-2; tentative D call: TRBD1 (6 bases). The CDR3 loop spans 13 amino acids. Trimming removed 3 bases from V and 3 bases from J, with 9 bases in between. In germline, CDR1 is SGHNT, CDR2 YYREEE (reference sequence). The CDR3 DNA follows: TGTGCCAGCAGCTGGACAGAGGACTATGGCTACACCTTC. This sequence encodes CASSWTEDYGYTF.

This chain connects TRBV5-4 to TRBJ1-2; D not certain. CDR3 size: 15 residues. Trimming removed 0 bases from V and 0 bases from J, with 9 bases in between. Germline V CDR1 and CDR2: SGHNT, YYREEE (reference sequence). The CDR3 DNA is TGTGCCAGCAGCTTGGTAGGAGGGTCTAACTATGGCTACACCTTC. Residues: CASSLVGGSNYGYTF.

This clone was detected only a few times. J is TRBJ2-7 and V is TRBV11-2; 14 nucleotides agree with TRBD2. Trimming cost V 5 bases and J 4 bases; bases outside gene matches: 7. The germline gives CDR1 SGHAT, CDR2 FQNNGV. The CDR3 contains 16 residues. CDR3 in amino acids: CASSPRTSGRTYEQYF. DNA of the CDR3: TGTGCCAGCAGCCCCCGGACTAGCGGGAGGACGTACGAGCAGTACTTC.

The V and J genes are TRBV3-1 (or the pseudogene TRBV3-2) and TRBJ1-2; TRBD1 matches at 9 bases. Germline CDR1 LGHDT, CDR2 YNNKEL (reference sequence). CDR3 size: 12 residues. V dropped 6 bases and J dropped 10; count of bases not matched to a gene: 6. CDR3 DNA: TGTGCCAGCAGGGGAGGACAGGGGCCCTACACCTTC. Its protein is CASRGGQGPYTF.

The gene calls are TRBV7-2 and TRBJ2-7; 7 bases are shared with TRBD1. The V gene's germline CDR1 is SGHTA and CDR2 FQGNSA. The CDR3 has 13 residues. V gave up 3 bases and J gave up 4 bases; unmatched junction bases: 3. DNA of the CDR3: TGTGCCAGCAGCTTTGACAGGGAGTACGAGCAGTACTTC. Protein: CASSFDREYEQYF.

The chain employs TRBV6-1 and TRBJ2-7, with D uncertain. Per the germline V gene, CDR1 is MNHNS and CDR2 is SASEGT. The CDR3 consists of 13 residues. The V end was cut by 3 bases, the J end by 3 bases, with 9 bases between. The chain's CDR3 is CASSDHGDYEQYF. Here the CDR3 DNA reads TGTGCCAGCAGTGACCACGGAGACTACGAGCAGTACTTC.